A selection of T cell receptor beta chains follows, all from one sample in a study of T cells in localized non-small cell lung cancer. Some clones are missing from TCRdb's copy, which holds only in-frame ones; the method was immunoSEQ multiplex PCR. The sample contains some 30,000 clones, around nine tenths of which appear only once. The specimen comprised peripheral blood, sampled before any cancer treatment. The receptors here all came from an older female donor with stage I lung adenocarcinoma. Each CDR3 is given with its conserved first and last residue. A D gene is named only where the DNA matches it firmly. Expanded clones get a size class; other rows say once, few or many, or leave the size out.

TRBJ2-5 | TRBV5-4 | NA | NA | CASSLGLAKETQYF | TGTGCCAGCAGCTTGGGGCTAGCGAAAGAGACCCAGTACTTC
TRBJ2-1 | TRBV10-2 | NA | TRBD2 | CASGGRREGREQFF | TGCGCCAGCGGGGGTCGGCGGGAGGGCCGTGAGCAGTTCTTC
TRBJ1-5 | TRBV30 | few | TRBD1 | CAWGAQGDQPQHF | TGTGCCTGGGGGGCACAGGGGGATCAGCCCCAGCATTTT
TRBJ1-2 | TRBV6-1 | once | NA | CASSAQPLDIVGYTF | TGTGCCAGCAGTGCCCAGCCCCTTGATATCGTTGGCTACACCTTC
TRBJ2-3 | TRBV30 | NA | TRBD2 | CAWRGLAGGPGYTDTQYF | TGTGCCTGGAGGGGACTAGCGGGAGGGCCAGGGTACACAGATACGCAGTATTTT
TRBJ2-1 | TRBV7-9 | NA | NA | CASSLSAEYNEQFF | TGTGCCAGCAGCTTATCAGCGGAGTACAATGAGCAGTTCTTC
TRBJ1-2 | TRBV28 | NA | TRBD1 | CASSPPDRAHTF | TGTGCCAGCAGCCCCCCAGACAGGGCCCACACCTTC
TRBJ2-5 | TRBV7-3 | NA | NA | CASSPLPGPQETQYF | TGTGCCAGCAGCCCCCTTCCGGGACCACAAGAGACCCAGTACTTC
TRBJ2-5 | TRBV5-5 | few | NA | CASSLLEGTQYF | TGTGCCAGCAGCTTGCTTGAGGGGACCCAGTACTTC
TRBJ2-1 | TRBV11-2 | NA | NA | CASSLNNAETEQFF | TGTGCCAGCAGCTTAAATAACGCAGAAACTGAGCAGTTCTTC
TRBJ2-7 | TRBV29-1 | NA | TRBD2 | CSVADRAGEQYF | TGCAGCGTTGCTGACAGAGCGGGGGAGCAGTACTTC
TRBJ2-2 | TRBV7-6 | once | NA | CASSPGTPNTGELFF | TGTGCCAGCAGCCCCGGCACCCCCAACACCGGGGAGCTGTTTTTT
TRBJ2-7 | TRBV9 | NA | NA | CASSATGEAPYEQYF | TGTGCCAGCAGCGCCACAGGGGAGGCCCCCTACGAGCAGTACTTC
TRBJ2-7 | TRBV6-5 | NA | TRBD2 | CASRTSGGSYEQYF | TGTGCCAGCAGAACTAGCGGGGGCTCCTACGAGCAGTACTTC
TRBJ1-1 | TRBV2 | NA | NA | CASMAGPNTEAFF | TGTGCCAGCATGGCCGGGCCGAACACTGAAGCTTTCTTT
TRBJ2-3 | TRBV18 | NA | TRBD2 | CASSHTSAGPTDTQYF | TGTGCCAGCTCACACACTAGCGCGGGTCCCACAGATACGCAGTATTTT
TRBJ1-1 | TRBV6-1 | NA | TRBD1 | CASSEGGQGVRTEAFF | TGTGCCAGCAGTGAAGGGGGGCAGGGGGTACGAACTGAAGCTTTCTTT
TRBJ2-5 | TRBV6-5 | NA | NA | CASSYDRNLEETQYF | TGTGCCAGCAGTTACGACAGAAATTTAGAAGAGACCCAGTACTTC
TRBJ1-1 | TRBV10-3 | NA | TRBD1 | CAISQTGAVNTEAFF | TGTGCCATCAGCCAGACAGGGGCCGTGAACACTGAAGCTTTCTTT
TRBJ2-1 | TRBV14 | NA | NA | CASSRGRREQFF | TGTGCCAGCAGCCGGGGGAGGCGAGAGCAGTTCTTC